These 30 T cell receptor beta chains originate from one sample sequenced in a study of regulatory T cells in long-lasting Graves disease. Assembly of TCR beta libraries relied on iRepertoire HTBI primers together with Arm-PCR of CDR3 regions. TCRdb reprocessed the multiplex PCR reads with MiXCR, giving one entry per CDR3 protein. Here the sample spans 700,000 or so distinct CDR3 sequences, about 32% being singletons. Specified time point: persistent/refractory GD, antithyroid drugs over 5 years with positive TRAb. Generation of the TCR library employed RNA extracted from PBMCs. Specimen: peripheral blood mononuclear cells (PBMCs), collected when the disease was refractory, from a patient treated with antithyroid drugs. These receptors were taken from a female donor with Graves disease.

This clonotype was seen repeatedly, ten times or more. The chain carries TRBV28 and TRBJ1-2; possible D gene TRBD1, 5 bases. The CDR3 covers 12 residues. Trimming pared 6 bases from V and 8 bases from J, leaving 13 bases between. Germline CDR1 is MDHEN and CDR2 is SYDVKM. The CDR3 DNA is TGTGCCAGCAGCTTAAGGGGACCAGGCTACACCTTC. This translates into CASSLRGPGYTF.

The chain uses TRBV5-1 and TRBJ2-7; the D is unclear. The CDR3 length is 14 residues. V was cut by 0 bases and J by 2 bases, with 9 bases left in between. The germline V gene has CDR1 SGHRS and CDR2 YFSETQ. The CDR3 DNA follows: TGCGCCAGCAGCTTGGTGGACCTCACCTACGAGCAGTACTTC. Amino acid sequence: CASSLVDLTYEQYF.

This clonotype was observed a handful of times. One junction end disagrees with the germline gene, perhaps due to a read error. The V call is TRBV5-1, the J call TRBJ2-2; D unresolved. Germline V gene lookup returns CDR1 SGHRS and CDR2 YFSETQ. The CDR3 runs to 14 residues. For the CDR3, the DNA is TGCGCCAGCAGAGGAGTACCGAACACCAGGGAGCTGTTTTTT. It translates to CASRGVPNTRELFF.

J is TRBJ1-1 and V is TRBV28; D remains unclear. The V and J ends lost 7 bases and 11 bases respectively, with 11 bases between them. Germline CDR1 and CDR2: MDHEN and SYDVKM. This CDR3 is 10 amino acids long. The CDR3 spells CASIGKSAFF. The DNA of the CDR3 is TGTGCCAGCATTGGGAAGTCGGCTTTCTTT.

A few counts support this clonotype. The CDR3 sequence is CASSVWLAGDYSYEQYF. For the CDR3, the DNA is TGTGCCAGCAGTGTGTGGCTAGCGGGAGATTACTCCTACGAGCAGTACTTC. The chain combines TRBV6-2 or TRBV6-3 with TRBJ2-7; 10 nucleotides agree with TRBD2. This CDR3 spans 17 amino acids. Germline-derived CDR1 and CDR2 are MNHEY and SVGEGT. V lost 5 bases and J lost 0; bases outside the gene matches: 10.

This clonotype was seen just once. The rearrangement uses TRBV12-3 or TRBV12-4 and TRBJ2-1, with D perhaps matching TRBD1 (5 bases). This CDR3 is 15 amino acids long. Between the trimmed V and J ends, which lost 5 bases and 8 bases, there was a span of 19 bases. This CDR3 reads CASSISSIRVHEQFF. CDR3 DNA sequence: TGTGCCAGCAGTATCTCGTCCATCAGGGTACATGAGCAGTTCTTC.

This clonotype occurred a few times. The rearrangement joins TRBV6-1 to TRBJ2-5, with no clear D. CDR1 and CDR2 from the germline V gene are MNHNS and SASEGT. The CDR3 spans 14 residues. Trimming cost V 7 bases and J 0 bases, with 12 bases left between them. DNA for the CDR3: TGTGCCAGCAAAAGGTCCAGACACCAAGAGACCCAGTACTTC. Residues: CASKRSRHQETQYF.

The rearrangement uses TRBV7-2 and TRBJ2-6; 7 bases are a match to TRBD1. The ends lost 6 bases at V and 2 bases at J; junction bases unmatched: 7. The length of the CDR3 is 16 residues. Per germline, CDR1 SGHTA and CDR2 FQGNSA. CDR3 protein: CASRQGGLAGANVLTF. Here the CDR3 DNA reads TGTGCCAGCAGGCAAGGGGGCCTAGCTGGGGCCAACGTCCTGACTTTC.

The CDR3 sequence: CASSLGSWVEQYF. In nucleotides, the CDR3 is TGTGCCAGCAGCTTAGGATCCTGGGTCGAGCAGTACTTC. This sequence joins TRBV11-2 and TRBJ2-7; D not resolved. The V and J ends lost 1 base and 6 bases respectively, with 10 bases between them. Germline V gene sequence: CDR1 SGHAT, CDR2 FQNNGV. The CDR3 runs to 13 residues.

This clonotype has ten or more counts. The chain links TRBV2 to TRBJ2-7, with D tentatively TRBD2 (5 bases). The germline gives CDR1 SNHLY, CDR2 FYNNEI. Trimming removed 7 bases from V and 2 bases from J, with 18 bases in between. This CDR3 has 15 residues. The CDR3 DNA sequence: TGTGCCAGCAAACCTTCGGGTGGTAGCGCCTACGAGCAGTACTTC. Residues: CASKPSGGSAYEQYF.

This clonotype appeared a few times. V gene TRBV12-5 combines with J gene TRBJ2-2; no reliable D call. The germline V and J ends were trimmed by 0 bases and 7 bases, with 6 bases remaining between them. The CDR3 sequence is 13 residues long. The germline CDR1 and CDR2 sequences are LGHNT and FRNRAP. For the CDR3, the DNA is TGTGCTAGTGGTTTGGTACGAAGCGGGGAGCTGTTTTTT. Amino acids: CASGLVRSGELFF.

This clonotype was recorded at least ten times. J is TRBJ1-1 and V is TRBV28, with no clear D. This CDR3 has 14 residues. V gave up 6 bases and J gave up 1 base, with 12 bases separating them. Germline-derived CDR1 and CDR2 are MDHEN and SYDVKM. As DNA, the CDR3 is TGTGCCAGCAGATTGCAGGCGAAGAACACTGAAGCTTTCTTT. Encoded protein: CASRLQAKNTEAFF.

This chain connects TRBV30 to TRBJ2-4, with 9 bases fitting TRBD2. CDR1 and CDR2 (germline): GTSNPN, SVGIG (reference sequence). The CDR3 totals 20 residues. The J segment lost 0 bases and the V segment lost 2 bases, leaving 17 bases of the junction unmatched. This CDR3 reads CAWSSGGRVPVYLAKNIQYF. The DNA of the CDR3 is TGTGCCTGGAGTTCTGGCGGGAGGGTCCCTGTTTATCTAGCCAAAAACATTCAGTACTTC.

This clonotype was seen more than once but under ten times. Here the CDR3 DNA reads TGTGCCAGCAGCGGGGGACAGGTTATTGACTACACCTTC. Its protein is CASSGGQVIDYTF. The chain links TRBV7-9 to TRBJ1-2, with 8 bases lining up with TRBD1. Germline CDR1 and CDR2: SEHNR and FQNEAQ (reference sequence). The CDR3 length is 13 residues. J gave up 10 bases and V 5 bases, and 9 bases lay outside the gene matches.

This clonotype was seen repeatedly, ten times or more. The chain combines TRBV6-1 with TRBJ1-4, with D maybe TRBD1 (5 bases). Trimming removed 4 bases from V and 10 bases from J, with 19 bases in between. The germline V gene has CDR1 MNHNS and CDR2 SASEGT. The length of the CDR3 is 15 residues. CDR3 in amino acids: CASSAHRGEAVKLFF. CDR3 sequence (DNA): TGTGCCAGCAGTGCCCACAGAGGGGAAGCTGTAAAACTGTTTTTT.

This clonotype appeared many times. This chain uses TRBV20-1 with TRBJ1-2; 8 nucleotides agree with TRBD1. Germline V gene lookup returns CDR1 DFQATT and CDR2 SNEGSKA (reference sequence). CDR3 length equals 14 residues. J gave up 2 bases and V 5 bases, and 7 bases lay outside the gene matches. CDR3 in amino acids: CSAPERTGNYGYTF. Here the CDR3 DNA reads TGCAGTGCTCCTGAAAGGACAGGGAACTATGGCTACACCTTC.

The chain employs TRBV2 and TRBJ2-7; 10 positions agree with TRBD1. The V gene's germline CDR1 is SNHLY and CDR2 FYNNEI. With V trimmed by 6 bases and J by 2 bases, 7 bases remained unmatched. This CDR3 spans 15 amino acids. The CDR3 region has the DNA TGTGCCAGCAGGTCCAGGGACAGGGGAACCTACGAGCAGTACTTC. This translates into CASRSRDRGTYEQYF.

A few counts support this clonotype. This chain uses TRBV20-1 with TRBJ2-5; maybe TRBD2 (5 bases). The CDR3 contains 14 residues. Trimming pared 0 bases from V and 1 base from J, leaving 9 bases between. Germline CDR1 reads DFQATT; CDR2 reads SNEGSKA (reference sequence). The DNA for the CDR3 is TGCAGTGCTAGAGATAAGAGCGGCCAAGAGACCCAGTACTTC. The encoded protein is CSARDKSGQETQYF.

This clonotype was detected many times. This chain joins TRBV15 and TRBJ1-1, with 7 bases fitting TRBD1. CDR1 is LNHNV and CDR2 is YYDKDF in the germline V gene (reference sequence). Unmatched junction bases numbered 18, after V lost 6 bases and J lost 8 bases. The CDR3 covers 16 residues. Here the CDR3 DNA reads TGTGCCACCAGGGAGGACAGGCGCACAATCACTAGGGAAGCTTTCTTT. Protein product: CATREDRRTITREAFF.

The chain has TRBV20-1 and TRBJ1-1; 9 positions agree with TRBD1. Germline V lookup: CDR1 DFQATT, CDR2 SNEGSKA (reference sequence). V was pared by 3 bases and J by 2 bases, with 7 bases of the junction left unmatched. The CDR3 totals 15 residues. CDR3 loop: CSARPSGQGNTEAFF. The CDR3 coding sequence is TGCAGTGCTAGGCCCTCGGGACAGGGTAACACTGAAGCTTTCTTT.

This clonotype was recorded many times. The V gene is TRBV20-1, the J gene TRBJ1-2, with TRBD1 as a possible D gene (6 bases). The length of the CDR3 is 14 residues. V was cut by 3 bases and J by 6 bases, with 17 bases left in between. Germline V gene sequence: CDR1 DFQATT, CDR2 SNEGSKA (reference sequence). The CDR3 region has the DNA TGCAGTGCTAGTGGGGGGGCTTTCTCCAATGGCTACACCTTC. It encodes CSASGGAFSNGYTF.

This chain joins TRBV24-1 and TRBJ2-2, with TRBD1 matching 8 bases. Germline assignment: CDR1 KGHDR and CDR2 SFDVKD. This CDR3 contains 18 residues. V dropped 3 bases and J dropped 2; count of bases not matched to a gene: 10. DNA for the CDR3: TGTGCCACCAGTGATCCAGGAACGACAGGGGTTAACACCGGGGAGCTGTTTTTT. The encoded protein is CATSDPGTTGVNTGELFF.

This chain connects TRBV6-4 to TRBJ2-7; D not resolved. The CDR3 has 15 residues. The V end lost 5 bases, the J end lost 2 bases, and 16 bases lay between the germline ends. The germline V gene encodes CDR1 MRHNA and CDR2 SNTAGT. DNA for the CDR3: TGTGCCAGCAGTTACGGTATGTCGGAACCCTACGAGCAGTACTTC. Encoded protein: CASSYGMSEPYEQYF.

This clonotype has just a few counts. This chain uses TRBV12-3 or TRBV12-4 with TRBJ1-2; 7 bases fit TRBD1. The CDR3 consists of 14 residues. Trimming at V came to 5 bases and at J to 4 bases, leaving 7 bases not matched to a gene. The CDR3 loop reads CASSPTGVTYGYTF. CDR3 DNA: TGTGCCAGCAGTCCCACAGGGGTTACCTATGGCTACACCTTC.

This clonotype was observed a handful of times. The chain uses TRBV2 and TRBJ1-2, with 7 positions matching TRBD1. The germline gives CDR1 SNHLY, CDR2 FYNNEI. V gave up 4 bases and J gave up 5 bases; unmatched junction bases: 10. CDR3 length equals 15 residues. The DNA of the CDR3 is TGTGCCAGCAGTGGAGATCCGGGACAGTCGTATGGCTACACCTTC. Translation: CASSGDPGQSYGYTF.

CDR3 coding DNA: TGTGCCAGCAGGCCCTCGGAGGGGGCCTCCTACGAGCAGTACTTC. Its translation is CASRPSEGASYEQYF. The chain joins TRBV6-4 to TRBJ2-7, with D maybe TRBD1 (7 bases). The V and J ends lost 6 bases and 0 bases respectively, with 15 bases between them. The germline V gene encodes CDR1 MRHNA and CDR2 SNTAGT. The CDR3 spans 15 residues.

This clonotype was seen at least ten times. V and J are TRBV12-3 or TRBV12-4 and TRBJ1-1; 9 bases are shared with TRBD1. CDR3 length equals 13 residues. Trimming removed 6 bases from V and 3 bases from J; junction bases left unmatched: 2. The CDR3 here is CASRRTGDTEAFF. As DNA, the CDR3 is TGTGCCAGCAGGCGGACAGGGGACACTGAAGCTTTCTTT.

The J gene is TRBJ1-5, the V gene TRBV6-1; no firm D call. V was shortened by 7 bases and J by 0 bases, with 13 bases between the two germline ends. The CDR3 length is 15 residues. Looked up from germline, CDR1 is MNHNS and CDR2 is SASEGT. CDR3 in amino acids: CASTKEGNSNQPQHF. The CDR3 DNA reads as TGTGCCAGCACCAAAGAGGGAAATAGCAATCAGCCCCAGCATTTT.

V is TRBV12-3 or TRBV12-4 and J is TRBJ1-1; D uncertain. CDR3 size: 13 residues. The V end lost 6 bases, the J end lost 1 base, and 9 bases lay between the germline ends. CDR3 sequence reads: CASRQNKNTEAFF. CDR3 nucleotide sequence: TGTGCCAGCAGGCAAAACAAGAACACTGAAGCTTTCTTT.

The chain is built from TRBV19 and TRBJ1-2; D is unresolved. V dropped 3 bases and J dropped 4 bases, with 15 bases sitting between them. CDR3 length: 15 residues. Germline CDR1 is LNHDA and CDR2 is SQIVND (reference sequence). CDR3 amino acids: CASSMIRGNFYGYTF. As DNA, the CDR3 is TGTGCCAGTAGTATGATTCGCGGGAATTTCTATGGCTACACCTTC.